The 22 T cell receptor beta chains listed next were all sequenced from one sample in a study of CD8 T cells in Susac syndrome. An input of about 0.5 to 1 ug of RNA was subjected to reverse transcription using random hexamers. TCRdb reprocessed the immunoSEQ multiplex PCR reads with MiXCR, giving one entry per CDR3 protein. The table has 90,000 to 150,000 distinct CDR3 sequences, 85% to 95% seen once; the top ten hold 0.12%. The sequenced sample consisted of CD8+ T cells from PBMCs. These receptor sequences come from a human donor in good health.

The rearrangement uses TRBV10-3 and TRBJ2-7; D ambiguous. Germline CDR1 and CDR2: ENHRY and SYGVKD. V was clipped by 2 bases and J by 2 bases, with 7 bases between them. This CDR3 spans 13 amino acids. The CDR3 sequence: CAISEVSTYEQYF. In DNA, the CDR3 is TGTGCCATCAGTGAGGTTTCGACCTACGAGCAGTACTTC.

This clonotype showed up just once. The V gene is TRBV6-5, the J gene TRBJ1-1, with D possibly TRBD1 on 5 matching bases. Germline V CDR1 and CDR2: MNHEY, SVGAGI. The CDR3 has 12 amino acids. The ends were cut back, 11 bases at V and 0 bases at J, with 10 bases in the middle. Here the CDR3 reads CAAKGLNTEAFF. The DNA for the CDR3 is TGTGCCGCGAAGGGGTTGAACACTGAAGCTTTCTTT.

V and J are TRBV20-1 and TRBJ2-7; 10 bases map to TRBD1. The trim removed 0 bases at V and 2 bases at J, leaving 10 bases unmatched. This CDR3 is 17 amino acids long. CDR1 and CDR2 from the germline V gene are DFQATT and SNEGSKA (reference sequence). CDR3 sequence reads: CSARDPRGTGVPYEQYF. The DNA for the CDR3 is TGCAGTGCTAGAGATCCCCGTGGGACAGGGGTCCCCTACGAGCAGTACTTC.

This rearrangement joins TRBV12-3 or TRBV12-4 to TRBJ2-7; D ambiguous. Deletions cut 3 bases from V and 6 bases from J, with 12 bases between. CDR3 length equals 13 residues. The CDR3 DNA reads TGTGCCAGCAGTTTTGGGAACCCCTCCGAGCAGTACTTC. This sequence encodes CASSFGNPSEQYF.

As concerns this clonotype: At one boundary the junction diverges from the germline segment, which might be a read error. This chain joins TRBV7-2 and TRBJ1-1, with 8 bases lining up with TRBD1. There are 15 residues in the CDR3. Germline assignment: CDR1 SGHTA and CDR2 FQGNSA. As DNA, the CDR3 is TGTGCCAGCAGTACCCCCGTGACAGGGGCCACTGAAGTTTTCTTT. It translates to CASSTPVTGATEVFF.

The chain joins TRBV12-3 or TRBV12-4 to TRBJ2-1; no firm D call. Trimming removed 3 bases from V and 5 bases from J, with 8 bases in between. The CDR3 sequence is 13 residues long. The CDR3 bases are TGTGCCAGCAGTTTCCGACCAAACAATGAGCAGTTCTTC. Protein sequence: CASSFRPNNEQFF.

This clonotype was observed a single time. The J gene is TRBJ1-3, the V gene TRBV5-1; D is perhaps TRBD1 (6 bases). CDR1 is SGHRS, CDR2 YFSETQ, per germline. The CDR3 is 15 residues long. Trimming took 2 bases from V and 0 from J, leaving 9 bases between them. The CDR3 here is CASSLRGGSGNTIYF. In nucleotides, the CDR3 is TGCGCCAGCAGCTTAAGAGGGGGCTCTGGAAACACCATATATTTT.

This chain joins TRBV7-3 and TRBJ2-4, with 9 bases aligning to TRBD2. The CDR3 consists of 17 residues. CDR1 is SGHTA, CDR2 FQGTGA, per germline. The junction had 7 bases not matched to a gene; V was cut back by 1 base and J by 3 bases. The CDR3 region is CASSLRPSGEGKNIQYF. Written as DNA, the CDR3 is TGTGCCAGCAGCTTAAGGCCTAGCGGGGAAGGCAAAAACATTCAGTACTTC.

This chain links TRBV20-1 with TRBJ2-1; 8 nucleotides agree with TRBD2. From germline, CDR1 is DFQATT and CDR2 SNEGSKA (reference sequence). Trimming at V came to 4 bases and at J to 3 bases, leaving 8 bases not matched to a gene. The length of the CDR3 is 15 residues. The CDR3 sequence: CSATKIAGNYNEQFF. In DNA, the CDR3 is TGCAGTGCTACCAAAATAGCGGGGAACTACAATGAGCAGTTCTTC.

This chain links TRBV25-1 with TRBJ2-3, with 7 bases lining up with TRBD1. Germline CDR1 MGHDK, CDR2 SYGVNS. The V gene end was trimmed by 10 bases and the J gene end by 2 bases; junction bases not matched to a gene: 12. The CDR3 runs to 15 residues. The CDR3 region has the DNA TGTGCCACCGGACAGGTGAGGCGGACCACAGATACGCAGTATTTT. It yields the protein CATGQVRRTTDTQYF.

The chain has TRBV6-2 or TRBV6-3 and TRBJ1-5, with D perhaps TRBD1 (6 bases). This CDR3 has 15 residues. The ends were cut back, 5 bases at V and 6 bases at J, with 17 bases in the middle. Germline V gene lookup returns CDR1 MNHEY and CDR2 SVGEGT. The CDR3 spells CASSPDRTGSQPQHF. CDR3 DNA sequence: TGTGCCAGCAGTCCTGACAGGACGGGGAGTCAGCCCCAGCATTTT.

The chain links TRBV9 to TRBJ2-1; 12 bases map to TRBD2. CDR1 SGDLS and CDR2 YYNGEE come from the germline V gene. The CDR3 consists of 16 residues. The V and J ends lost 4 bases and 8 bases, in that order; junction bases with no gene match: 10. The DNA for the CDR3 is TGTGCCAGCAGCTCTCGTGGACTAGCGGGACGGGATGAGCAGTTCTTC. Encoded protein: CASSSRGLAGRDEQFF.

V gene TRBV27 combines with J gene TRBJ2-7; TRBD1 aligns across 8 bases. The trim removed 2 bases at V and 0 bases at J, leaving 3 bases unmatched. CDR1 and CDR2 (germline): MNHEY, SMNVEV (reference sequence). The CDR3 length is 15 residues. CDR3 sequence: CASSLKGQASYEQYF. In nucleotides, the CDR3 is TGTGCCAGCAGTTTAAAGGGACAGGCCTCCTACGAGCAGTACTTC.

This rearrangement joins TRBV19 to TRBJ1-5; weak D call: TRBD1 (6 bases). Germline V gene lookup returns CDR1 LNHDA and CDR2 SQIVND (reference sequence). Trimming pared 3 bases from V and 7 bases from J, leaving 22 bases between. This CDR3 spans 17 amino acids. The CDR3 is CASSILGDTRRGQPQHF. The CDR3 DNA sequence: TGTGCCAGTAGTATCCTCGGGGACACTCGACGGGGACAGCCCCAGCATTTT.

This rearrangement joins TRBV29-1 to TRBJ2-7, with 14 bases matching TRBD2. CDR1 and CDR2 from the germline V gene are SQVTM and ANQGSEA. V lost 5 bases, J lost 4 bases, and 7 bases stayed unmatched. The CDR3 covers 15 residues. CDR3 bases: TGCAGCGTTTCCGGGACTAGCGGGAGTTCATACGAGCAGTACTTC. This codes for CSVSGTSGSSYEQYF.

The CDR3 sequence is CASSPRQGMNEKLFF. Here the CDR3 DNA reads TGTGCCAGCAGTCCCCGACAGGGGATGAATGAAAAACTGTTTTTT. V gene TRBV27 combines with J gene TRBJ1-4; TRBD1 matches 8 bases. V gave up 5 bases and J gave up 5 bases; unmatched junction bases: 7. The V gene's germline CDR1 is MNHEY and CDR2 SMNVEV (reference sequence). The CDR3 has 15 residues. Full variable domain (remainder filled in from reference TRBV27 and TRBJ1-4): EAQVTQNPRYLITVTGKKLTVTCSQNMNHEYMSWYRQDPGLGLRQIYYSMNVEVTDKGDVPEGYKVSRKEKRNFPLILESPSPNQTSLYFCASSPRQGMNEKLFFGSGTQLSVL.

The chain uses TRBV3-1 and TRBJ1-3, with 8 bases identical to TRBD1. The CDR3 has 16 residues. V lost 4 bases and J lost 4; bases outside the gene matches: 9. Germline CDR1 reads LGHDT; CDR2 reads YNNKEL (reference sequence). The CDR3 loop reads CASSPPGQGRGNTIYF. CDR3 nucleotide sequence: TGTGCCAGCAGCCCGCCAGGACAGGGAAGAGGAAACACCATATATTTT.

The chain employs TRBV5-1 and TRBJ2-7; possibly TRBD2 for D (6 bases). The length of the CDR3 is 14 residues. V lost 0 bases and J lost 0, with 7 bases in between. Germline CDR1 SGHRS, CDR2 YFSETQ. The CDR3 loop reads CASSLGGDSYEQYF. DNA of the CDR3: TGCGCCAGCAGCTTGGGCGGGGACTCCTACGAGCAGTACTTC.

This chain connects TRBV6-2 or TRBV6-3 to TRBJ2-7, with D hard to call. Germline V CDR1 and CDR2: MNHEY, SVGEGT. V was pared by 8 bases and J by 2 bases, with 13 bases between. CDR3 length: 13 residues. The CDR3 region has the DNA TGTGCCAGCGGGGTGTCGATTACCTACGAGCAGTACTTC. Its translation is CASGVSITYEQYF.

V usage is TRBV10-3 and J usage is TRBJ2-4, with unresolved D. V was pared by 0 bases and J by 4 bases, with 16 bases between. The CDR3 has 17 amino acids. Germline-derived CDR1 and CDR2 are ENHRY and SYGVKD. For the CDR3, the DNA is TGTGCCATCAGTGAGTCCGACTTCAGTATCCGAAAAAACATTCAGTACTTC. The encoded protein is CAISESDFSIRKNIQYF.

The CDR3 is CASSMTRDRGDQPQHF. The CDR3 DNA sequence: TGTGCCAGTAGTATGACCCGGGACAGGGGAGATCAGCCCCAGCATTTT. The chain employs TRBV19 and TRBJ1-5; 10 positions agree with TRBD1. The CDR3 has 16 residues. Germline loops: CDR1 LNHDA, CDR2 SQIVND (reference sequence). The ends lost 3 bases at V and 5 bases at J; junction bases unmatched: 7.

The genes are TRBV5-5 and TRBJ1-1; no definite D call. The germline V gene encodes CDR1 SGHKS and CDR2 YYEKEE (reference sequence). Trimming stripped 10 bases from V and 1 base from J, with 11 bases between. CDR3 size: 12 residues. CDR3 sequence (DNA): TGTGCCGTGGAAGTTTCGAACACTGAAGCTTTCTTT. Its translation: CAVEVSNTEAFF.